One sample yielded the 23 T cell receptor beta chains listed below, sequenced in a study of blood T cell repertoires in COVID-19. Sequencing used immunoSEQ multiplex PCR; TCRdb keeps in-frame clones, though not all of them. The top ten clones hold 5.7% of a sample with under 300,000 clones, around 83% of them seen once. Sequencing input: peripheral blood. The receptors here all came from an elderly man with acute or convalescent COVID-19.

The gene calls are TRBV4-1 and TRBJ2-7; D might be TRBD2 (7 bases). The CDR3 extends over 13 amino acids. The germline V gene encodes CDR1 MGHRA and CDR2 YSYEKL. The V gene lost 8 bases and the J gene lost 3 bases, with 14 bases spanning the gap. The CDR3 DNA follows: TGCGCCAGCGGGAGGGACACCGACTACGAGCAGTACTTC. Its protein is CASGRDTDYEQYF.

The chain recombines TRBV4-1 with TRBJ2-7; 8 bases line up with TRBD1. From germline, CDR1 is MGHRA and CDR2 YSYEKL. V was clipped by 4 bases and J by 7 bases; unmatched bases: 9. The CDR3 covers 14 residues. CDR3 DNA: TGCGCCAGCAGCCCGGGACAGGCCCCTGGGGAGCAGTACTTC. Translated, it gives CASSPGQAPGEQYF.

This clone showed up just once. The V gene is TRBV2, the J gene TRBJ2-1; D may be TRBD1 (5 bases). The ends were cut back, 5 bases at V and 0 bases at J, with 11 bases in the middle. The length of the CDR3 is 15 residues. Germline loops: CDR1 SNHLY, CDR2 FYNNEI. CDR3 DNA sequence: TGTGCCAGCAGTTACAGGCGCGACTCCTACAATGAGCAGTTCTTC. Protein product: CASSYRRDSYNEQFF.

The gene calls are TRBV19 and TRBJ1-6; a possible D gene is TRBD1 (6 bases). Germline CDR1 reads LNHDA; CDR2 reads SQIVND (reference sequence). Trimming removed 5 bases at V and 8 bases at J, with 16 bases between. The CDR3 totals 15 residues. The CDR3 loop is CASSVRPGAHSPLHF. CDR3 in DNA: TGTGCCAGTAGTGTCCGCCCAGGGGCGCATTCACCCCTCCACTTT.

The chain is built from TRBV2 and TRBJ1-2; TRBD1 matches at 8 bases. The CDR3 spans 14 residues. V lost 7 bases, J lost 5 bases, and 9 bases stayed unmatched. Germline V lookup: CDR1 SNHLY, CDR2 FYNNEI. The CDR3 loop reads CASKPRTGQYGYTF. DNA for the CDR3: TGTGCCAGCAAACCCCGGACAGGGCAGTATGGCTACACCTTC.

This chain links TRBV15 with TRBJ1-5, with unresolved D. The CDR3 is 12 residues long. Trimming removed 5 bases from V and 4 bases from J, with 6 bases in between. Per the germline V gene, CDR1 is LNHNV and CDR2 is YYDKDF (reference sequence). CDR3 sequence: CATSSGNQPQHF. The CDR3 nucleotides read TGTGCCACCAGCTCCGGTAATCAGCCCCAGCATTTT.

CDR3 sequence reads: CASSSDRGLNEQFF. The CDR3 nucleotides read TGTGCCAGCAGCTCGGACAGGGGGCTAAATGAGCAGTTCTTC. This chain uses TRBV7-9 with TRBJ2-1; TRBD1 aligns across 11 bases. CDR3 length equals 14 residues. The V gene end was trimmed by 4 bases and the J gene end by 7 bases; junction bases not matched to a gene: 3. CDR1 and CDR2 (germline): SEHNR, FQNEAQ (reference sequence).

Of note for this clone: This same CDR3 is encoded by further DNA sequences in the sample. V and J are TRBV18 and TRBJ2-3; D is undetermined. CDR1 and CDR2 (germline): KGHSH, LQKENI. CDR3 length: 14 amino acids. Trimming removed 0 bases at V and 6 bases at J, with 10 bases between. The CDR3, as DNA: TGTGCCAGCTCACCACCGGCCCGTTCGGATACGCAGTATTTT. Translation gives CASSPPARSDTQYF.

This clone was counted only a few times. The genes are TRBV4-1 and TRBJ1-1; 11 nucleotides match TRBD1. This CDR3 spans 17 amino acids. V was clipped by 4 bases and J by 0 bases; unmatched bases: 7. Germline assignment: CDR1 MGHRA and CDR2 YSYEKL. The CDR3 spells CASSRGTGGVVNTEAFF. CDR3 sequence (DNA): TGCGCCAGCAGCCGTGGGACAGGGGGTGTAGTGAACACTGAAGCTTTCTTT.

The chain uses TRBV19 and TRBJ1-2; TRBD1 might be the D (5 bases). Germline CDR1 reads LNHDA; CDR2 reads SQIVND (reference sequence). The CDR3 consists of 16 residues. Trimming cost V 6 bases and J 8 bases, with 25 bases left between them. CDR3 DNA: TGTGCCAGTAGCCCCCGGGTGGGGCTACACGCAGGAGGCTACACCTTC. Residues: CASSPRVGLHAGGYTF.

V gene TRBV29-1 combines with J gene TRBJ2-1; a weak D match, TRBD1 (5 bases). V lost 8 bases, J lost 8 bases, and 22 bases lay in between. CDR1 and CDR2 from the germline V gene are SQVTM and ANQGSEA. This CDR3 spans 14 amino acids. The CDR3 DNA sequence: TGCAGCCCCCAGGGCTCAGGGCGAGCCGATGAGCAGTTCTTC. It is translated as CSPQGSGRADEQFF.

The rearrangement links TRBV5-8 to TRBJ1-1; 12 bases fit TRBD1. Germline V gene data show CDR1 as SGHTS and CDR2 as YDEGEE. This CDR3 has 16 residues. V dropped 10 bases and J dropped 2; count of bases not matched to a gene: 12. In nucleotides, the CDR3 is TGTGCCGCCAGCCGACGGGACAGGGGGCCAAACACTGAAGCTTTCTTT. It translates to CAASRRDRGPNTEAFF.

This clone was counted a single time. Different DNA sequences within this sample yield the same CDR3. The CDR3 protein is CASSPGTGYGYTF. CDR3 DNA: TGTGCCAGCAGTCCCGGGACAGGGTATGGCTACACCTTC. The rearrangement links TRBV6-5 to TRBJ1-2; 9 nucleotides align to TRBD1. Germline V lookup: CDR1 MNHEY, CDR2 SVGAGI. The length of the CDR3 is 13 residues. The J segment lost 5 bases and the V segment lost 5 bases, leaving 3 bases of the junction unmatched.

This clone occurred a few times. This sequence joins TRBV30 and TRBJ1-6, with D unresolved. Between the trimmed V and J ends, which lost 2 bases and 9 bases, there was a span of 8 bases. Germline CDR1 GTSNPN, CDR2 SVGIG (reference sequence). The CDR3 is made up of 12 amino acids. CDR3: CAWSSRGSPLHF. The CDR3 coding sequence is TGTGCCTGGAGTTCACGGGGTTCACCCCTCCACTTT.

The chain joins TRBV3-1 (or the pseudogene TRBV3-2) to TRBJ1-5; D might be TRBD1 (5 bases). Trimming stripped 3 bases from V and 4 bases from J, with 16 bases between. Per germline, CDR1 LGHDT and CDR2 YNNKEL (reference sequence). The length of the CDR3 is 16 residues. Written as DNA, the CDR3 is TGTGCCAGCAGCCAGGGCGGGGGGAATTTAAATCAGCCCCAGCATTTT. Translated: CASSQGGGNLNQPQHF.

This chain connects TRBV4-1 to TRBJ2-1; D not certain. Germline values: CDR1 MGHRA, CDR2 YSYEKL. V lost 0 bases to trimming and J lost 10 bases, with 10 bases between them. The CDR3 is made up of 13 amino acids. In nucleotides, the CDR3 is TGCGCCAGCAGCCAAGAGCCCCCACGGGAGCAGTTCTTC. It translates to CASSQEPPREQFF.

V is TRBV19 and J is TRBJ2-7; 8 bases align to TRBD1. CDR1 and CDR2 from the germline V gene are LNHDA and SQIVND (reference sequence). J lost 7 bases, V lost 3 bases, and 17 bases had no gene match. The CDR3 sequence is 17 residues long. The CDR3 loop is CASSIRDRPGFVNEQYF. Here the CDR3 DNA reads TGTGCCAGTAGTATCCGGGACAGGCCTGGTTTCGTTAATGAGCAGTACTTC.

The chain joins TRBV7-9 to TRBJ2-5; tentatively, D is TRBD2 (5 bases). V shed 3 bases and J shed 3 bases, with 17 bases lying between them. The CDR3 runs to 16 residues. Germline lookup yields CDR1 SEHNR and CDR2 FQNEAQ (reference sequence). CDR3 sequence (DNA): TGTGCCAGCAGCTTTGTTGGGGAGAAGGGAGAAGAGACCCAGTACTTC. Residues: CASSFVGEKGEETQYF.

The V call is TRBV12-3 or TRBV12-4, the J call TRBJ2-2, with 7 bases lining up with TRBD2. This CDR3 has 13 residues. V trimming: 8 bases; J trimming: 7 bases; junction bases outside the gene matches: 7. CDR3 coding DNA: TGTGCCAGCGGGTGGACTAGTAGCGGGGAGCTGTTTTTT. It encodes CASGWTSSGELFF.

CDR3 loop: CASSLGPLAGIQETQYF. For the CDR3, the DNA is TGTGCCAGCAGCTTAGGTCCGCTAGCGGGGATACAAGAGACCCAGTACTTC. V usage is TRBV7-2 and J usage is TRBJ2-5; 9 bases fit TRBD2. The germline CDR1 and CDR2 sequences are SGHTA and FQGNSA. The CDR3 spans 17 residues. V gave up 1 base and J gave up 2 bases; unmatched junction bases: 8. Filled out from reference TRBV7-2 and TRBJ2-5, the complete variable domain reads GAGVSQSPSNKVTEKGKDVELRCDPISGHTALYWYRQSLGQGLEFLIYFQGNSAPDKSGLPSDRFSAERTGGSVSTLTIQRTQQEDSAVYLCASSLGPLAGIQETQYFGPGTRLLVL.

The chain joins TRBV27 to TRBJ2-6; D unresolved. Trimming removed 5 bases at V and 5 bases at J, with 13 bases between. This CDR3 has 15 amino acids. CDR1 and CDR2 from the germline V gene are MNHEY and SMNVEV (reference sequence). The CDR3 DNA follows: TGTGCCAGCAGTCCCGAGGTACCGAGGGCCAACGTCCTGACTTTC. The encoded protein is CASSPEVPRANVLTF. Looking up the rest from reference TRBV27 and TRBJ2-6 gives the full variable domain: EAQVTQNPRYLITVTGKKLTVTCSQNMNHEYMSWYRQDPGLGLRQIYYSMNVEVTDKGDVPEGYKVSRKEKRNFPLILESPSPNQTSLYFCASSPEVPRANVLTFGAGSRLTVL.

This clone was recorded a few times. V gene TRBV28 combines with J gene TRBJ1-2; 8 nucleotides align to TRBD1. V lost 6 bases to trimming and J lost 9 bases; unmatched junction nucleotides: 12. Germline-derived CDR1 and CDR2 are MDHEN and SYDVKM. The CDR3 loop spans 14 amino acids. CDR3 in DNA: TGTGCCAGCAGCTGGGGGCCGACAGGGGAAAGCTACACCTTC. It yields the protein CASSWGPTGESYTF.

The genes are TRBV5-1 and TRBJ2-5; 12 bases match TRBD2. Trimming removed 2 bases from V and 4 bases from J; junction bases left unmatched: 3. The CDR3 has 15 amino acids. CDR1 and CDR2 (germline): SGHRS, YFSETQ. The CDR3 reads CASSFPLAGGETQYF. In DNA, the CDR3 is TGCGCCAGCAGCTTCCCACTAGCGGGAGGAGAGACCCAGTACTTC.